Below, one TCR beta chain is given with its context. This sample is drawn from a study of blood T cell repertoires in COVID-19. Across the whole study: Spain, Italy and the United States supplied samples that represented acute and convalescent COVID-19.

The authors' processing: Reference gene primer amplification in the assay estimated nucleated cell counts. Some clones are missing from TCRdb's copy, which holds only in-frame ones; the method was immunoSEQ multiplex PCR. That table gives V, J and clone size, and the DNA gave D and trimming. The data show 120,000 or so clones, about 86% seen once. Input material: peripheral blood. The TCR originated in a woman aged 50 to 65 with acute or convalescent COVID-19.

For the CDR3, the DNA is TGTGCCAGCAGCTTTGACGGGAGGGGCGAAGATACGCAGTATTTT. Translated, it gives CASSFDGRGEDTQYF. This rearrangement joins TRBV7-2 to TRBJ2-3, with 8 nucleotides matching TRBD2. The CDR3 is made up of 15 amino acids. In germline, CDR1 is SGHTA, CDR2 FQGNSA. After removal of 3 bases from V and 5 bases from J, the junction contained 7 bases not matched to a gene.